This TCR beta chain is drawn from a study of shared clonotypes between healthy human individuals. Study-level information: Researchers assigned three CD4 naive, three CD4 memory, two CD8 naive and one CD8 memory plate to each donor.

Splitting of each subset's genomic DNA was done evenly across several immunoSEQ plates. Libraries were prepared by immunoSEQ multiplex PCR; TCRdb keeps only in-frame clonotypes and omits some of them. The sample contains around 2.5 million clones, over 85% of which appear only once. The V end was cut by 1 base, the J end by 1 base, with 8 bases between. Germline CDR1 MNHNS, CDR2 SASEGT. The CDR3 totals 15 residues. Sample: naive CD4+ T cells from PBMCs. Subset meaning: CD45RA+ positively selected. This clonotype originated in a man aged 18 to 30 in good health. Some clones in this sample may be carry-over from other donors' samples. The rearrangement uses TRBV6-1 and TRBJ1-5; D is unclear. In DNA, the CDR3 is TGTGCCAGCAGTGAAGGTTTCACGAGCAATCAGCCCCAGCATTTT. This translates into CASSEGFTSNQPQHF.